This T cell receptor (beta chain) was retrieved from a study of T cells after yellow fever vaccination. TCRdb reanalysed the 5' RACE reads using MiXCR and keeps one entry per CDR3 protein. The sample carries hundreds of thousands of distinct CDR3 sequences, 21% recorded once. Sample: PBMCs, taken approximately 22 days after the first yellow fever vaccination. The receptor comes from a man aged 18 to 30 who received the YFV17D yellow fever vaccine.

CDR3 sequence (DNA): TGTGCCAGCAGCTACATCAGCACAGATACGCAGTATTTT. Its protein is CASSYISTDTQYF. The chain links TRBV7-2 to TRBJ2-3; no definite D call. Germline CDR1 reads SGHTA; CDR2 reads FQGNSA. Trimming shortened V by 4 bases and J by 0 bases, and 5 bases separated the two germline ends. The CDR3 is made up of 13 amino acids.